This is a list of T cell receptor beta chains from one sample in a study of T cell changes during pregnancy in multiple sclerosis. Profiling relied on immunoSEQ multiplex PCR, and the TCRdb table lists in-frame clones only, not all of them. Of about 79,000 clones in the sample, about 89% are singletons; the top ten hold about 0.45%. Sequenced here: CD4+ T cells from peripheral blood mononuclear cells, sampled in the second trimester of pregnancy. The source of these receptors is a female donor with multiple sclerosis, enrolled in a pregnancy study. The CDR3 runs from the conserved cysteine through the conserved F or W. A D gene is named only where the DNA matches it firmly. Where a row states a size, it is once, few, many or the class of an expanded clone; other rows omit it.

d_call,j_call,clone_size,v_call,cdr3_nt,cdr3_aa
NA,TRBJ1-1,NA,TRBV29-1,TGCAGCGTTGAATCGGAGGAGTGGGGGAACACTGAAGCTTTCTTT,CSVESEEWGNTEAFF
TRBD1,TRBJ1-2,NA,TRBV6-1,TGTGCCAGCAGTCAAACAGGGGGAGCCTATGGCTACACCTTC,CASSQTGGAYGYTF
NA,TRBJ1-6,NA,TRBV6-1,TGTACCATCAAACCTCGACAAGATAATTCACCCCTCCACTTT,CTIKPRQDNSPLHF
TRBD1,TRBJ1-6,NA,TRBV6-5,TGTGCCAGCAGTTCCGGGACAGGGGATAATTCACCCCTCCACTTT,CASSSGTGDNSPLHF
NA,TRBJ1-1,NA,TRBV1,TGCACCAGCAGCGCCCGTCGGACAGGGAACGCCATGAACACTGAAGCTTTCTTT,CTSSARRTGNAMNTEAFF
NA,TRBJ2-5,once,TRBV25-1,TGTGCCAGCAGTGGAGTCGGAGGGAGGAGATCGGTGACCCAGTACTTC,CASSGVGGRRSVTQYF
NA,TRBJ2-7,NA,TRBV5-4,TGTGCCAGCAGCTTAGGCGGGCGGGGACCAACCTACGAGCAGTACTTC,CASSLGGRGPTYEQYF
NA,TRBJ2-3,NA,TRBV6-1,TGTGCCAGCTTACTCAGGGGGGTAGATACGCAGTATTTT,CASLLRGVDTQYF
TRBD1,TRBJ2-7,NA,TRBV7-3,TGTGCCAGCAGCTTAAGGTCAGGGGGTATGCACGAGCAGTACTTC,CASSLRSGGMHEQYF
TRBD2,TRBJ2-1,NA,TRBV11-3,TGTGCCAGCAGTTATCAAAGACTAGCGGGATCCCCCTCCTACAATGAGCAGTTCTTC,CASSYQRLAGSPSYNEQFF
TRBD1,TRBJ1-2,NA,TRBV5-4,TGTGCCAGCAGCGTAGACAGGGGGCTCAATGGCTACACCTTC,CASSVDRGLNGYTF
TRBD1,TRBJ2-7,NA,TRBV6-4,TGTGCCAGCAGTGATTGGGACAGGGTGTACGAGCAGTACTTC,CASSDWDRVYEQYF
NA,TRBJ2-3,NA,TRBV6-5,TGTGCCAGCAGTCCGGGCCCCAGGGGCACAGATACGCAGTATTTT,CASSPGPRGTDTQYF
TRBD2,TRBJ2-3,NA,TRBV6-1,TGTGCCAGCAGTGAAGGACTAGCGGCGCAGTATTTT,CASSEGLAAQYF
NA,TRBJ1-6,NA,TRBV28,TGTGCCAGCAGACAGGGTTCCAATTCACCCCTCCACTTT,CASRQGSNSPLHF
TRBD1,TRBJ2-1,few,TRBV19,TGTGCCAGTAGTATAGGACAGGGCCGGCACAATGAGCAGTTCTTC,CASSIGQGRHNEQFF
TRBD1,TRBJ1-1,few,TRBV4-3,TGCGCCAGCAGCCAAGCCCCGCTGACAGGGGGCACTGAAGCTTTCTTT,CASSQAPLTGGTEAFF
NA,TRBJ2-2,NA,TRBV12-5,TGTGCTAGTGGTTCCGCCAGGGCCGGGGAGCTGTTTTTT,CASGSARAGELFF
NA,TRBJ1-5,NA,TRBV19,TGTGCCAGTAGTATTATCCAGGGTCGCAATCAGCCCCAGCATTTT,CASSIIQGRNQPQHF
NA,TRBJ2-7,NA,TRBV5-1,TGCGCCAGCAGCTTGGATGGGGCTGGACCCTACGAGCAGTACTTC,CASSLDGAGPYEQYF
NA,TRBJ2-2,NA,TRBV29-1,TGCAGCGTTGTTCCGGAGGCCAACACCGGGGAGCTGTTTTTT,CSVVPEANTGELFF
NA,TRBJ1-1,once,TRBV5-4,TGTGCCAGCAGCGGCCGGAACACTGAAGCTTTCTTT,CASSGRNTEAFF
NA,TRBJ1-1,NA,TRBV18,TGTGCCAGCTCCCCCGTATCGAACACTGAAGCTTTCTTT,CASSPVSNTEAFF
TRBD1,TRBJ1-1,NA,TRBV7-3,TGTGCCAGCAGCTTGGACAGGGACCAAAATATCGCTTTCTTT,CASSLDRDQNIAFF
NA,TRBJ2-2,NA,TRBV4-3,TGCGCCAGCAGCCAAGAATACAGGAACACCGGGGAGCTGTTTTTT,CASSQEYRNTGELFF
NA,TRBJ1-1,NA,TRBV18,TGTGCCAGCTCACGTGGCCCTCGGAGCGGGGCTTTCTTT,CASSRGPRSGAFF
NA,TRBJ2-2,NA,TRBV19,TGTGCCAGTAGTATGCCGGGAGTAAACACCGGGGAGCTGTTTTTT,CASSMPGVNTGELFF
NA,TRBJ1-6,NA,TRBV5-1,TGCGCCAGCAGAGGGACTTTTAATTCACCCCTCCACTTT,CASRGTFNSPLHF
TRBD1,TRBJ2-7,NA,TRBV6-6,TGTGCCAGCAGTTACTCGAATCGGGACAGGGGGCCGGGGGGGTACTTC,CASSYSNRDRGPGGYF
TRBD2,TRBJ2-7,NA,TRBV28,TGTGCCAGCAGTTCCCGACGTAGCGGGAGTCTTCGACGCGAGCAGTACTTC,CASSSRRSGSLRREQYF
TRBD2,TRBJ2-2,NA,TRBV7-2,TGTGCCAGCAGCTTAGGGCCTAGCGGCCTAACCGGGGAGCTGTTTTTT,CASSLGPSGLTGELFF
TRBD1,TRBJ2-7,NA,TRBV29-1,TGCAGCGCCGGGACCGGGACAGGGACGGCGGCCTACGAGCAGTACTTC,CSAGTGTGTAAYEQYF
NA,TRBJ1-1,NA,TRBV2,TGTGCCAGCTTGCGGACAGAACTGAACACTGAAGCTTTCTTT,CASLRTELNTEAFF
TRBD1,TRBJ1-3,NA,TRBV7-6,TGTGCCAGCAGCCCTACCGGACAGGGCCACTCTGGAAACACCATATATTTT,CASSPTGQGHSGNTIYF
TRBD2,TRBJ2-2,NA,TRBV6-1,TGTGCCAGCAGTGGGGGACTAGCGGGACGAACCGGGGAGCTGTTTTTT,CASSGGLAGRTGELFF
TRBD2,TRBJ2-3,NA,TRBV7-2,TGTGCCAGCAGCTTGACTAGCGGGACGAGCACAGATACGCAGTATTTT,CASSLTSGTSTDTQYF
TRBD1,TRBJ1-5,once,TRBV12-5,TGTGCTAGTGGTTCGGACAGGGCGTCCCAGCATTTT,CASGSDRASQHF